The source of this T cell receptor (beta chain) is a study of shared clonotypes between healthy human individuals. The wider study: Each donor had three CD4 naive, three CD4 memory, two CD8 naive and one CD8 memory plate. General study results and limits: The small donor group covered limited genetic and exposure diversity. Some clonotypes were shared by all four sorted-subset donors, while others were not shared. The non-shared ones had lower generation probabilities than the shared ones. Some naive CD4 clonotypes, roughly 4.8%, turned up in common across four donors.

Germline CDR1 reads MGHDK; CDR2 reads SYGVNS. The CDR3 sequence is 15 residues long. The V end was cut by 2 bases, the J end by 4 bases, with 12 bases between. Produced via immunoSEQ multiplex PCR; TCRdb's table is partial and in-frame only. The sample comprises more than 2,000,000 clones, about 92% of which are singletons, and over 0.12% rests with the top ten. This clone was seen a single time. Its antigen is still unknown. The TCR originated in a man aged 18-30 years in good health. The chain couples TRBV25-1 to TRBJ2-1, with D perhaps given as TRBD1 or TRBD2 (6 bases each). Sample: naive CD4+ T cells sorted from blood. The subset here: CD45RA+ positively selected. This CDR3 reads CASSEVIGGYNEQFF. The DNA for the CDR3 is TGTGCCAGCAGTGAAGTTATAGGGGGGTACAATGAGCAGTTCTTC.